The 9 T cell receptor beta chains below were found in one sample sequenced in a study of OX40 agonist ivuxolimab in advanced cancers. Clones were read by immunoSEQ multiplex PCR, and TCRdb kept only the in-frame ones, dropping some. Among 60,000 to 80,000 clones listed, about 80% were seen once. Sequencing was performed on CD4+ or CD8+ T cells sorted from blood, taken in a trial of the OX40 agonist ivuxolimab. The receptors were sampled from an adult with an advanced solid tumor such as melanoma, head and neck, liver or kidney cancer.

V and J are TRBV15 and TRBJ2-7; D unclear. V shed 0 bases and J shed 4 bases, with 25 bases lying between them. CDR3 length: 19 amino acids. Germline V gene lookup returns CDR1 LNHNV and CDR2 YYDKDF (reference sequence). The CDR3 spells CATSRDQRRARAIPYEQYF. CDR3 sequence (DNA): TGTGCCACCAGCAGAGACCAAAGACGGGCCCGCGCCATCCCTTACGAGCAGTACTTC.

CDR3 loop: CASSFFGLLGETQYF. The CDR3 DNA reads TGTGCCAGCAGCTTCTTCGGTCTATTGGGAGAGACCCAGTACTTC. The chain employs TRBV7-9 and TRBJ2-5; D gene unclear. Germline CDR1 reads SEHNR; CDR2 reads FQNEAQ (reference sequence). The CDR3 covers 15 residues. The germline V and J ends were trimmed by 3 bases and 4 bases, with 15 bases remaining between them.

This chain joins TRBV5-1 and TRBJ2-2; D gene uncertain. Trimming stripped 5 bases from V and 0 bases from J, with 14 bases between. Germline CDR1 and CDR2: SGHRS and YFSETQ. The CDR3 contains 16 residues. CDR3 protein: CASSRSGLANTGELFF. CDR3 DNA sequence: TGCGCCAGCAGTCGATCTGGGCTCGCGAACACCGGGGAGCTGTTTTTT.

The chain employs TRBV5-1 and TRBJ2-5, with 8 bases that match TRBD1. This CDR3 is built from 15 residues. Per the germline V gene, CDR1 is SGHRS and CDR2 is YFSETQ. Trimming at V came to 4 bases and at J to 4 bases, leaving 9 bases not matched to a gene. CDR3 amino acids: CASSNQGAKGETQYF. The CDR3 DNA is TGCGCCAGCAGCAATCAGGGGGCGAAAGGAGAGACCCAGTACTTC.

V is TRBV6-1 and J is TRBJ1-1; unclear D gene. V was cut by 4 bases and J by 1 base, with 7 bases left in between. Germline CDR1 MNHNS, CDR2 SASEGT. The CDR3 sequence is 13 residues long. The CDR3 spells CASSVMGNTEAFF. CDR3 nucleotides: TGTGCCAGCAGTGTAATGGGGAACACTGAAGCTTTCTTT.

The genes are TRBV6-1 and TRBJ2-4; TRBD1 agrees at 8 bases. The CDR3 loop spans 15 amino acids. The germline V gene encodes CDR1 MNHNS and CDR2 SASEGT. With V trimmed by 1 base and J by 8 bases, 7 bases remained unmatched. CDR3 residues: CASSEEARGRDIQYF. CDR3 DNA sequence: TGTGCCAGCAGTGAAGAGGCCAGGGGGCGAGACATTCAGTACTTC.

The V gene is TRBV5-8, the J gene TRBJ1-2; possibly TRBD1 for D (5 bases). Germline CDR1 SGHTS, CDR2 YDEGEE. The V end was cut by 3 bases, the J end by 0 bases, with 6 bases between. The CDR3 totals 13 residues. CDR3 in DNA: TGTGCCAGCAGCTCCAGGGCTAACTATGGCTACACCTTC. Its protein product is CASSSRANYGYTF. Combining the CDR3 with reference TRBV5-8 and TRBJ1-2 gives the whole variable domain EAGVTQSPTHLIKTRGQQATLRCSPISGHTSVYWYQQALGLGLQFLLWYDEGEERNRGNFPPRFSGRQFPNYSSELNVNALELEDSALYLCASSSRANYGYTFGSGTRLTVV.

The V and J genes are TRBV5-1 and TRBJ1-6, with 7 bases that match TRBD1. The CDR3 extends over 15 amino acids. Germline loops: CDR1 SGHRS, CDR2 YFSETQ. V lost 0 bases to trimming and J lost 7 bases; unmatched junction nucleotides: 4. This CDR3 is CASSLEVTGNSPLHF. The CDR3, as DNA: TGCGCCAGCAGCTTGGAAGTGACAGGGAATTCACCCCTCCACTTT. The variable domain in full, with the rest retrieved from reference TRBV5-1 and TRBJ1-6, is KAGVTQTPRYLIKTRGQQVTLSCSPISGHRSVSWYQQTPGQGLQFLFEYFSETQRNKGNFPGRFSGRQFSNSRSEMNVSTLELGDSALYLCASSLEVTGNSPLHFGNGTRLTVT.

The chain links TRBV7-3 to TRBJ2-1; perhaps D is TRBD1 or TRBD2 (5 bases each). This CDR3 is 15 amino acids long. The V gene's germline CDR1 is SGHTA and CDR2 FQGTGA. V lost 0 bases and J 2 bases, leaving 8 bases between the germline ends. CDR3 DNA sequence: TGTGCCAGCAGCTTAACAGGGGACGCCTACAATGAGCAGTTCTTC. Its protein is CASSLTGDAYNEQFF.